This TCR beta chain was sequenced during a study of blood T cell repertoires in COVID-19. The table came from immunoSEQ multiplex PCR; TCRdb's copy has only in-frame clones and leaves some out. The sample gives approximately 270,000 clones, 70% to 90% of which show up once; 8% to 13% is in the top ten. From germline, CDR1 is MNHEY and CDR2 SMNVEV (reference sequence). Trimming shortened V by 0 bases and J by 1 base, and 10 bases separated the two germline ends. The CDR3 covers 16 residues. The chain combines TRBV27 with TRBJ2-1; D remains unclear. The TCR sequence derives from a woman aged 70-85 years with acute or convalescent COVID-19. The sequenced material came from peripheral blood. The CDR3 DNA reads as TGTGCCAGCAGTTTATCGTGGCAGGCTTCCTACAATGAGCAGTTCTTC. Encoded protein: CASSLSWQASYNEQFF.